The 8 T cell receptor beta chains below were found in one sample sequenced in a study of response to subunit inactivated influenza vaccine. Each CDR3 protein is one row after TCRdb ran MiXCR on the RT-PCR reads. The data contain 500,000 to 600,000 distinct CDR3 sequences, over 9% of them seen just once; the ten biggest clones take up 11%. These data were also filed under a second study, of T cells expressing NK-cell markers. As that study records: For TCR beta, cDNA was produced by 5'RACE template switching with UMIs.

Sequencing was performed on PBMCs from blood, taken on the day of vaccination. Receptor source: a man in his forties or fifties who received an inactivated influenza vaccine.

This clonotype turned up a few times. V gene TRBV7-2 combines with J gene TRBJ2-5; 9 nucleotides align to TRBD2. V shed 5 bases, J shed 3 bases, and the junction held 10 bases outside the gene matches. This CDR3 is 16 amino acids long. CDR1 and CDR2 (germline): SGHTA, FQGNSA. The CDR3 region is CASSPSGGGGKETQYF. The CDR3 nucleotides are TGTGCCAGCAGCCCCTCAGGCGGGGGGGGTAAAGAGACCCAGTACTTC.

The table lists this clonotype with many counts. Here the CDR3 DNA reads TGTGCCAGCAGCTCTGGTGCGAACACCGGGGAGCTGTTTTTT. Translating it yields CASSSGANTGELFF. The rearrangement joins TRBV7-3 to TRBJ2-2; no reliable D call. Between the trimmed V and J ends, which lost 4 bases and 0 bases, there was a span of 6 bases. CDR3 length: 14 amino acids. Germline CDR1 and CDR2: SGHTA and FQGTGA.

The chain has TRBV7-9 and TRBJ2-3; TRBD2 agrees at 9 bases. Losses at the gene ends were 6 bases for V and 2 bases for J; bases not matched to a gene: 3. Per germline, CDR1 SEHNR and CDR2 FQNEAQ (reference sequence). CDR3 length: 14 amino acids. CDR3 protein: CASRAGGNTDTQYF. The CDR3 nucleotides read TGTGCCAGCAGAGCGGGAGGTAACACAGATACGCAGTATTTT. The variable domain in full, with the rest retrieved from reference TRBV7-9 and TRBJ2-3, is DTGVSQNPRHKITKRGQNVTFRCDPISEHNRLYWYRQTLGQGPEFLTYFQNEAQLEKSRLLSDRFSAERPKGSFSTLEIQRTEQGDSAMYLCASRAGGNTDTQYFGPGTRLTVL.

This chain connects TRBV2 to TRBJ1-5; tentative D call: TRBD1 (6 bases). Looked up from germline, CDR1 is SNHLY and CDR2 is FYNNEI. V lost 5 bases to trimming and J lost 7 bases, with 18 bases between them. This CDR3 spans 15 amino acids. CDR3 region: CASSRRHSGVQPQHF. The CDR3 nucleotides read TGTGCCAGCAGTAGACGGCACTCAGGGGTCCAGCCCCAGCATTTT.

The chain recombines TRBV7-2 with TRBJ1-1, with D possibly being TRBD1 (6 bases). In germline, CDR1 is SGHTA, CDR2 FQGNSA. The CDR3 totals 16 residues. V was cut by 3 bases and J by 6 bases, with 20 bases left in between. CDR3 amino acids: CASSFPKIGQFAEAFF. In DNA form, the CDR3 reads TGTGCCAGCAGCTTCCCCAAGATCGGACAGTTTGCTGAAGCTTTCTTT. The full variable domain, completed using reference TRBV7-2 and TRBJ1-1, is GAGVSQSPSNKVTEKGKDVELRCDPISGHTALYWYRQSLGQGLEFLIYFQGNSAPDKSGLPSDRFSAERTGGSVSTLTIQRTQQEDSAVYLCASSFPKIGQFAEAFFGQGTRLTVV.

This chain connects TRBV20-1 to TRBJ2-7, with D possibly TRBD2 on 5 matching bases. The V end lost 5 bases, the J end lost 7 bases, and 15 bases lay between the germline ends. The CDR3 loop spans 12 amino acids. Germline assignment: CDR1 DFQATT and CDR2 SNEGSKA (reference sequence). In nucleotides, the CDR3 is TGCAGTGCTTCTAAGGGAAGCGGAGAGCAGTACTTC. This sequence encodes CSASKGSGEQYF.

This clonotype appeared a few times. This chain links TRBV7-9 with TRBJ2-1, with D possibly being TRBD1 (5 bases). Trimming left V 0 bases short and J 0 bases short, with 12 bases between. Germline CDR1 reads SEHNR; CDR2 reads FQNEAQ (reference sequence). CDR3 size: 17 residues. DNA for the CDR3: TGTGCCAGCAGCTTAGCGGTGATAGGGGTCTCCTACAATGAGCAGTTCTTC. It is translated as CASSLAVIGVSYNEQFF.

This clonotype was picked up many times. The chain recombines TRBV4-3 with TRBJ2-3; D may be TRBD1 (5 bases). There are 16 residues in the CDR3. Between the trimmed V and J ends, which lost 4 bases and 3 bases, there was a span of 17 bases. The V gene's germline CDR1 is LGHNA and CDR2 YSLEER. CDR3 sequence reads: CASSLVAQGRTDTQYF. DNA for the CDR3: TGCGCCAGCAGCCTTGTGGCGCAGGGTCGGACAGATACGCAGTATTTT.